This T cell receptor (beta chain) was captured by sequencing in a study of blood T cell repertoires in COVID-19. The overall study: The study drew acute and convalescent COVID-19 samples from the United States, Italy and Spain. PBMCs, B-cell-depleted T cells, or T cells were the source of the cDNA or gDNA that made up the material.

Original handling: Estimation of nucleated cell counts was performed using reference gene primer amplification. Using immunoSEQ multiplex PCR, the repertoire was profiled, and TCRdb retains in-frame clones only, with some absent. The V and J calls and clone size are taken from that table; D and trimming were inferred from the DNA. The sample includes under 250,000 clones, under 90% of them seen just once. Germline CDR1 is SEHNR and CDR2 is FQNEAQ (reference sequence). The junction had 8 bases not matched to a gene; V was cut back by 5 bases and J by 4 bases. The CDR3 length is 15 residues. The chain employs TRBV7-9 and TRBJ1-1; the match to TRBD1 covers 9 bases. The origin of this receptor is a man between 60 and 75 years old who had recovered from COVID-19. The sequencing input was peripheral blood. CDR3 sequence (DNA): TGTGCCAGCAGCGAACCGGGACAGGGCCCCACTGAAGCTTTCTTT. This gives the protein CASSEPGQGPTEAFF.